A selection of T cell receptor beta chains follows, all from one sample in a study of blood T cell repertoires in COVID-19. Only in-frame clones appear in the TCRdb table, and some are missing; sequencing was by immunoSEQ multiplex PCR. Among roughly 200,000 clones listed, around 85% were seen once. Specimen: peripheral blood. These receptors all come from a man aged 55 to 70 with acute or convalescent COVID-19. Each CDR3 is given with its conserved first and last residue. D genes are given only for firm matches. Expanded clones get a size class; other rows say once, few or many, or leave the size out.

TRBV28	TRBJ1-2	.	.	TGTGCCAGCAGCACCCCCATCCGGACAGACTACACCTTC	CASSTPIRTDYTF
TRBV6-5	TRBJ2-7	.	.	TGTGCCAGCAGTTACTCGGGCAGGGGGGACGAGCAGTACTTC	CASSYSGRGDEQYF
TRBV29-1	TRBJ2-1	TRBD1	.	TGCAGCGTTGAAGGAGTAGACAGGGACAATGAGCAGTTCTTC	CSVEGVDRDNEQFF
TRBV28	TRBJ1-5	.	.	TGTGCCAGCAGTCCCCAGGGTTCTCCTAGCAATCAGCCCCAGCATTTT	CASSPQGSPSNQPQHF
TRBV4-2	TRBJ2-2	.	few	TGTGCCAGCAGCCAATGGGGCCTAAACACCGGGGAGCTGTTTTTT	CASSQWGLNTGELFF
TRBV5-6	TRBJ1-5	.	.	TGTGCCAGCAGCCCCCGGGAGGATCAGCCCCAGCATTTT	CASSPREDQPQHF
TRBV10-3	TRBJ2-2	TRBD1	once	TGTGCCATCAGTGTCTTATCTGTGACAGGGGTCTTTTGGACCGGGGAGCTGTTTTTT	CAISVLSVTGVFWTGELFF
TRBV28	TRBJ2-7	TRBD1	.	TGTGCCAGCAGTACCGGGACAGGGGTCCGGGAGCAGTACTTC	CASSTGTGVREQYF
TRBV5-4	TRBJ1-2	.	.	TGTGCCAGCAGCTTGAGGTTGACAGAGACCTATGGCTACACCTTC	CASSLRLTETYGYTF
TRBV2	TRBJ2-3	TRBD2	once	TGTGCCAGCAGTGATAGCGGGAGTCGCGCAGATACGCAGTATTTT	CASSDSGSRADTQYF
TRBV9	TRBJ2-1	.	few	TGTGCCAGCAGCGTATCGAGGGGACTCCCCTCCTACAATGAGCAGTTCTTC	CASSVSRGLPSYNEQFF
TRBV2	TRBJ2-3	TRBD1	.	TGTGCCAGCAGTGAAGCGGGACAGGACACAGATACGCAGTATTTT	CASSEAGQDTDTQYF
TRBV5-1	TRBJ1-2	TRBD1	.	TGCGCCAGCAGCCCTACGGGACAGAGCTATGGCTACACCTTC	CASSPTGQSYGYTF
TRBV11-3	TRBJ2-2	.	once	TGTGCCAGCAGCTCAAACACCGGGGAGCTGTTTTTT	CASSSNTGELFF
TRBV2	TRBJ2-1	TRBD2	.	TGTGCCAGCGGGGACGGACTAGCGCGGAAGCAGTTCTTC	CASGDGLARKQFF
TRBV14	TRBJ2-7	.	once	TGTGCCAGCAGCCAAGCTAATCAGGTGCAGTACTTC	CASSQANQVQYF
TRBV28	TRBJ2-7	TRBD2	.	TGTGCCAGCAGTTTCCCCGGGACTAGCGGGAGTGTGTACCACGAGCAGTACTTC	CASSFPGTSGSVYHEQYF
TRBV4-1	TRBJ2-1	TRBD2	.	TGCGCCAGCAGCCAAGGAACTCAACCGGGACTAGCGGTCCTCGGGGAGCAGTTCTTC	CASSQGTQPGLAVLGEQFF
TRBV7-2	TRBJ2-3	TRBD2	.	TGTGCCAGCAGCGCCCTAGCGGGAGTCACAGATACGCAGTATTTT	CASSALAGVTDTQYF
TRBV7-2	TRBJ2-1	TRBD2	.	TGTGCCAGCAGCTTAGCGTGGCTAGCGGGAAGCAATGAGCAGTTCTTC	CASSLAWLAGSNEQFF
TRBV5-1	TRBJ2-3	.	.	TGCGCCAGCAGCTTGGCCCGGACAACTAGCACAGATACGCAGTATTTT	CASSLARTTSTDTQYF
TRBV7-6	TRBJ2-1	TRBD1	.	TGTGCCAGCAGCAAGGGGCTCTGGACAGGAAGAGCCAATGAGCAGTTCTTC	CASSKGLWTGRANEQFF